A single sample gave rise to the 16 T cell receptor beta chains below, sequenced in a study of OX40 agonist ivuxolimab in advanced cancers. Using immunoSEQ multiplex PCR, the repertoire was profiled, and TCRdb retains in-frame clones only, with some absent. The table includes roughly 63,000 clones, more than 85% detected once. The sample was CD4+ or CD8+ T cells sorted from blood, taken in a trial of the OX40 agonist ivuxolimab. The receptors were gathered from an adult with an advanced solid tumor such as melanoma, head and neck, liver or kidney cancer.

The CDR3 bases are TGTGCCAGCAGTTCCCACGGTAACTATCAGCCCCAGCATTTT. Translating gives CASSSHGNYQPQHF. The chain is built from TRBV27 and TRBJ1-5; D is unclear. The CDR3 has 14 residues. The V gene lost 4 bases and the J gene lost 5 bases, with 12 bases spanning the gap. CDR1 is MNHEY and CDR2 is SMNVEV in the germline V gene (reference sequence).

The rearrangement links TRBV5-1 to TRBJ1-2; 8 bases map to TRBD1. The length of the CDR3 is 15 residues. Germline V gives CDR1 SGHRS, CDR2 YFSETQ. Germline trimming cut 0 bases from V and 5 bases from J; bases unmatched to any gene: 6. CDR3 sequence reads: CASSLDGQGGYGYTF. CDR3 nucleotides: TGCGCCAGCAGCTTGGACGGACAGGGAGGATATGGCTACACCTTC.

The V gene is TRBV6-6, the J gene TRBJ2-3; perhaps TRBD2 as D (5 bases). Per germline, CDR1 MNHNY and CDR2 SVGAGI (reference sequence). V lost 6 bases and J 7 bases, leaving 14 bases between the germline ends. The CDR3 has 13 amino acids. The CDR3 DNA is TGTGCCAGCAGCCCTCGCGGAGGAAATACGCAGTATTTT. Protein sequence: CASSPRGGNTQYF.

CDR3 loop: CASSFQRGGLPFEQFF. The CDR3 nucleotides are TGTGCCAGCAGCTTTCAGCGGGGGGGCCTTCCGTTCGAGCAGTTCTTC. The V gene is TRBV9, the J gene TRBJ2-1, with 10 bases matching TRBD2. Losses at the gene ends were 4 bases for V and 10 bases for J; bases not matched to a gene: 14. The CDR3 spans 16 residues. Germline values: CDR1 SGDLS, CDR2 YYNGEE.

Written as DNA, the CDR3 is TGTGCCACCAGCAGAGAAGGTTCGGCGAACACTGAAGCTTTCTTT. This sequence encodes CATSREGSANTEAFF. V is TRBV15 and J is TRBJ1-1, with D unclear. The CDR3 covers 15 residues. V lost 0 bases and J 1 base, leaving 9 bases between the germline ends. CDR1 and CDR2 from the germline V gene are LNHNV and YYDKDF (reference sequence).

This chain joins TRBV11-2 and TRBJ2-3; the D gene is possibly TRBD1 (6 bases). This CDR3 contains 15 residues. V was cut by 6 bases and J by 3 bases, with 16 bases left in between. Germline CDR1 reads SGHAT; CDR2 reads FQNNGV. The CDR3 DNA sequence: TGTGCCAGCAGTAAGATAGGGGGACGGACAGATACGCAGTATTTT. It encodes CASSKIGGRTDTQYF.

The chain combines TRBV6-5 with TRBJ2-4, with D hard to call. V was clipped by 6 bases and J by 0 bases, with 12 bases between them. There are 15 residues in the CDR3. Per germline, CDR1 MNHEY and CDR2 SVGAGI. CDR3 in DNA: TGTGCCAGCAGGGCGATAGGTGTAGCCAAAAACATTCAGTACTTC. Translation: CASRAIGVAKNIQYF.

The chain combines TRBV10-2 with TRBJ2-1; D remains ambiguous. The germline V and J ends were trimmed by 8 bases and 7 bases, with 18 bases remaining between them. The CDR3 spans 14 residues. Per germline, CDR1 WSHSY and CDR2 SAAADI. The CDR3 region has the DNA TGCGCCAGCGCCCGGGTGCGCCTCCGAAATGAGCAGTTCTTC. Its translation is CASARVRLRNEQFF.

The V gene is TRBV28, the J gene TRBJ1-5; D might be TRBD1 (6 bases). The CDR3 runs 14 residues. The germline V and J ends were trimmed by 8 bases and 4 bases, with 15 bases remaining between them. Germline CDR1 MDHEN, CDR2 SYDVKM. The DNA of the CDR3 is TGTGCCAGCTGGGGGACACTCCAGAATCAGCCCCAGCATTTT. Amino acid sequence: CASWGTLQNQPQHF.

The J gene is TRBJ2-7, the V gene TRBV5-1, with a weak D call TRBD1 (6 bases). Germline assignment: CDR1 SGHRS and CDR2 YFSETQ. The CDR3 spans 16 residues. V lost 4 bases and J 0 bases, leaving 17 bases between the germline ends. The CDR3 sequence is CASSLASGASSYEQYF. In DNA form, the CDR3 reads TGCGCCAGCAGCCTAGCATCAGGGGCCAGCTCCTACGAGCAGTACTTC.

The genes are TRBV5-1 and TRBJ2-3; the match to TRBD2 covers 10 bases. Trimming removed 0 bases from V and 0 bases from J; junction bases left unmatched: 7. This CDR3 is built from 18 residues. The germline V gene has CDR1 SGHRS and CDR2 YFSETQ. The CDR3 sequence is CASSLGASGGRSTDTQYF. The DNA for the CDR3 is TGCGCCAGCAGCTTGGGGGCTAGCGGGGGCCGCAGCACAGATACGCAGTATTTT.

The CDR3 loop reads CASSPTASGANVLTF. In DNA form, the CDR3 reads TGTGCCAGTAGTCCGACAGCGTCTGGGGCCAACGTCCTGACTTTC. This chain joins TRBV19 and TRBJ2-6; D perhaps matches TRBD1 (5 bases). Per germline, CDR1 LNHDA and CDR2 SQIVND (reference sequence). V lost 5 bases to trimming and J lost 1 base, with 9 bases between them. This CDR3 has 15 residues.

The rearrangement links TRBV7-3 to TRBJ1-1; D perhaps matches TRBD1 (6 bases). In germline, CDR1 is SGHTA, CDR2 FQGTGA. The CDR3 has 15 amino acids. Trimming shortened V by 7 bases and J by 1 base, and 16 bases separated the two germline ends. The CDR3 coding sequence is TGTGCCAGCACCCTCCCTGACAGGTGGAACACTGAAGCTTTCTTT. It is translated as CASTLPDRWNTEAFF.

The rearrangement links TRBV11-2 to TRBJ1-2, with unresolved D. The CDR3 spans 14 residues. V was pared by 1 base and J by 3 bases, with 9 bases between. Germline loops: CDR1 SGHAT, CDR2 FQNNGV. As DNA, the CDR3 is TGTGCCAGCAGCTTAGGTGCAGTCGACTATGGCTACACCTTC. Its protein product is CASSLGAVDYGYTF.

This clone was detected only a few times. V usage is TRBV19 and J usage is TRBJ1-4; D ambiguous. Germline lookup yields CDR1 LNHDA and CDR2 SQIVND (reference sequence). The CDR3 has 14 residues. Trimming left V 4 bases short and J 5 bases short, with 11 bases between. This chain's CDR3 is CASSTRRENEKLFF. The CDR3 DNA reads as TGTGCCAGTAGTACCCGACGGGAAAATGAAAAACTGTTTTTT.

The J gene is TRBJ2-1, the V gene TRBV5-1, with 7 bases matching TRBD1. Unmatched junction bases numbered 6, after V lost 3 bases and J lost 6 bases. Germline V gene data show CDR1 as SGHRS and CDR2 as YFSETQ. The CDR3 is 14 amino acids. CDR3 loop: CASSWDSSANEQFF. CDR3 nucleotides: TGCGCCAGCAGCTGGGACAGTTCGGCCAATGAGCAGTTCTTC.